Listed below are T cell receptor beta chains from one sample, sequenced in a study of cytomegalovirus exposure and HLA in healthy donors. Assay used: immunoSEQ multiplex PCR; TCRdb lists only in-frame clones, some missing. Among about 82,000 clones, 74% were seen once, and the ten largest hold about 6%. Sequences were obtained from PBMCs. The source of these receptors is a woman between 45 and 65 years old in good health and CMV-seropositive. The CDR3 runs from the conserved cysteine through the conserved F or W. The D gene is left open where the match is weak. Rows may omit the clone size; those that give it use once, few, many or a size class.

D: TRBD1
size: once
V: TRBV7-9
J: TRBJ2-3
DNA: TGTGCCACCCAGGGACAGGACAGAGTTGCAGATACGCAGTATTTT
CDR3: CATQGQDRVADTQYF

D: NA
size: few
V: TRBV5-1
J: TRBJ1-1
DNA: TGCGCCAGCAGCTCTCAGGGCTTCGGGGAAGCTTTCTTT
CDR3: CASSSQGFGEAFF

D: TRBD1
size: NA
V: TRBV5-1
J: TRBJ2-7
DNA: TGCGCCAGCAGCTTGGAGGACAGGGGGCTCGAGCAGTACTTC
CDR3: CASSLEDRGLEQYF

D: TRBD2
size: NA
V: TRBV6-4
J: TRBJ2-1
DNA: TGTGCCAGCAGCTCGGGGACTAGCGGGTACAATGAGCAGTTCTTC
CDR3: CASSSGTSGYNEQFF

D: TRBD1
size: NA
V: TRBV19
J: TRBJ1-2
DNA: TGTGCCAGTAGTTTTCTACCGGGACAGGGACGTGGCTACACCTTC
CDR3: CASSFLPGQGRGYTF

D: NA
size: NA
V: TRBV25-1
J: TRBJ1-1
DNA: TGTGCCAGCAGTCCCAAGGGGGTTATGAACACTGAAGCTTTCTTT
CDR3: CASSPKGVMNTEAFF

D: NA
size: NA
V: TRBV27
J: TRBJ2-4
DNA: TGTGCCAGCAGTTTACGGGGGGCCAAAAACATTCAGTACTTC
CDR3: CASSLRGAKNIQYF

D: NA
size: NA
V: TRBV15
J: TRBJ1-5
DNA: TGTGCCACCAGCAGACAGGGGCGTGGGGGAAATCAGCCCCAGCATTTT
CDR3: CATSRQGRGGNQPQHF

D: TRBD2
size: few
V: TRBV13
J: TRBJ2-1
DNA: TGTGCCAGCAGCTTACTCGGACTAGCGGGAGCAACTGAATATGAGCAGTTCTTC
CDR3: CASSLLGLAGATEYEQFF

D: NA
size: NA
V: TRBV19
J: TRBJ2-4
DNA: TGTGCCAGTAGTATAGGTCAGAACATTCAGTACTTC
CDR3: CASSIGQNIQYF

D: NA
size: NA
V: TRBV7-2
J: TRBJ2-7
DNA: TGTGCCAGCAGCTTAGACGGGAGTCGCCGTATCGAGCAGTACTTC
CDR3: CASSLDGSRRIEQYF

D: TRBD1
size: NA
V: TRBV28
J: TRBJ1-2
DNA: TGTGCCAGCAGTTTGACAGGGGCGGATGGCTACACCTTC
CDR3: CASSLTGADGYTF

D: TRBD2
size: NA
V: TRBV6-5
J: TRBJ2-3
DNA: TGTGCCAGCAGTCTAAGCGGGGCTAGCACAGATACGCAGTATTTT
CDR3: CASSLSGASTDTQYF

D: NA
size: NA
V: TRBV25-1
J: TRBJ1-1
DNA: TGTGCCAGTAGACGACCCGATCCGGGGAACACTGAAGCTTTCTTT
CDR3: CASRRPDPGNTEAFF

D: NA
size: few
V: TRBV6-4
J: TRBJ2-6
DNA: TGTGCCAGCAGTGACGACAGCTCTGGGGCCAACGTCCTGACTTTC
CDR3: CASSDDSSGANVLTF

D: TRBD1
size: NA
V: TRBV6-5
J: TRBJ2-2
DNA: TGTGCCAGCAGACTCCAGGGGGCGCTCACCGGGGAGCTGTTTTTT
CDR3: CASRLQGALTGELFF

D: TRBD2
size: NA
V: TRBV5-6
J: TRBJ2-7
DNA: TGTGCCAGCAGCTTGGAAGTCGGTAGCGGGGGGTTTCCCTACGAGCAGTACTTC
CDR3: CASSLEVGSGGFPYEQYF

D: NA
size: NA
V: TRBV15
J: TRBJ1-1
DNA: TGTGCCACCAGCAGAAGAGGGACTGAAGCTTTCTTT
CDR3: CATSRRGTEAFF

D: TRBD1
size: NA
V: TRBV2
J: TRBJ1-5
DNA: TGTGCCAGCAGTGTACAGGGGGCCTTTCAGCCCCAGCATTTT
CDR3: CASSVQGAFQPQHF

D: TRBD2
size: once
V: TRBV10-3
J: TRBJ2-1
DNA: TGTGCCATCAGTGAGTCGGGGGCGACTAGCGGGAGGCAGTTCTTC
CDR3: CAISESGATSGRQFF